A single sample is the source of the 23 T cell receptor beta chains below, sequenced in a study of blood T cell repertoires in COVID-19. TCRdb keeps only in-frame clones here, not all; method: immunoSEQ multiplex PCR. The table lists around 250,000 clones, 89% of them singletons, with 0.94% in the top ten. Specimen: peripheral blood. These receptors were obtained from a woman aged 40 to 49 who had recovered from COVID-19.

In DNA form, the CDR3 reads TGTGCCAGCAGTTACTCTGGGACAGGCACAGATACGCAGTATTTT. It encodes CASSYSGTGTDTQYF. The chain carries TRBV6-6 and TRBJ2-3, with 7 bases lining up with TRBD1. The CDR3 is made up of 15 amino acids. V shed 0 bases, J shed 1 base, and the junction held 1 base outside the gene matches. Germline V gene sequence: CDR1 MNHNY, CDR2 SVGAGI (reference sequence).

This clone was recorded only once. The genes are TRBV2 and TRBJ2-3, with 7 bases lining up with TRBD2. From germline, CDR1 is SNHLY and CDR2 FYNNEI. Trimming cost V 6 bases and J 1 base; bases outside gene matches: 7. This CDR3 is built from 15 residues. CDR3 in amino acids: CASRRGGPGTDTQYF. CDR3 coding DNA: TGTGCCAGCAGGAGGGGAGGGCCGGGCACAGATACGCAGTATTTT.

The CDR3 is CAWALAGANTEAFF. Here the CDR3 DNA reads TGTGCCTGGGCCTTGGCGGGGGCGAACACTGAAGCTTTCTTT. The chain couples TRBV30 to TRBJ1-1; D possibly corresponds to TRBD1 (6 bases). The CDR3 is 14 residues long. V was trimmed by 5 bases and J by 1 base, leaving 14 bases between them. Germline V CDR1 and CDR2: GTSNPN, SVGIG (reference sequence).

The V call is TRBV18, the J call TRBJ2-3; 8 nucleotides align to TRBD2. This CDR3 contains 16 residues. Germline V gives CDR1 KGHSH, CDR2 LQKENI. J lost 4 bases, V lost 3 bases, and 9 bases had no gene match. The CDR3 DNA sequence: TGTGCCAGCTCACCCCAGCGGGAGAGAGGCGCAGATACGCAGTATTTT. It is translated as CASSPQRERGADTQYF.

CDR3 in DNA: TGTGCCAGCAGCCAAGGGACTAGCGGGAGTCTTTTTTACAATGAGCAGTTCTTC. Residues: CASSQGTSGSLFYNEQFF. The chain joins TRBV14 to TRBJ2-1; TRBD2 matches at 13 bases. Unmatched junction bases numbered 7, after V lost 1 base and J lost 4 bases. Germline assignment: CDR1 SGHDN and CDR2 FVKESK. The CDR3 sequence is 18 residues long.

The DNA for the CDR3 is TGTGCCAGCACACGCCCGGGACAGGGGACTGAAGCTTTCTTT. It translates to CASTRPGQGTEAFF. The V gene is TRBV6-5, the J gene TRBJ1-1; TRBD1 matches 10 bases. V shed 7 bases, J shed 5 bases, and the junction held 7 bases outside the gene matches. In germline, CDR1 is MNHEY, CDR2 SVGAGI. The CDR3 consists of 14 residues.

The chain employs TRBV6-6 and TRBJ2-1; D perhaps matches TRBD2 (6 bases). Germline assignment: CDR1 MNHNY and CDR2 SVGAGI (reference sequence). The CDR3 loop spans 15 amino acids. V was shortened by 6 bases and J by 7 bases, with 19 bases between the two germline ends. The CDR3 protein is CASSYTPGDGNEQFF. The CDR3 DNA sequence: TGTGCCAGCAGCTATACCCCGGGAGACGGGAATGAGCAGTTCTTC.

This clone was observed once. The chain joins TRBV7-9 to TRBJ2-7, with 9 bases identical to TRBD1. The CDR3 spans 14 residues. V was pared by 5 bases and J by 5 bases, with 7 bases of the junction left unmatched. Germline V gives CDR1 SEHNR, CDR2 FQNEAQ (reference sequence). The CDR3 DNA follows: TGTGCCAGCAGCGACCGGACAGGGGTCCACGAGCAGTACTTC. The encoded protein is CASSDRTGVHEQYF.

The chain joins TRBV5-1 to TRBJ2-3; TRBD1 is a possible D gene (5 bases). CDR3 length: 16 amino acids. Per the germline V gene, CDR1 is SGHRS and CDR2 is YFSETQ. Trimming shortened V by 0 bases and J by 4 bases, and 15 bases separated the two germline ends. The CDR3 sequence: CASSLAQTSRADTQYF. CDR3 DNA sequence: TGCGCCAGCAGCTTGGCTCAAACGTCCAGGGCAGATACGCAGTATTTT.

The V and J genes are TRBV21-1 and TRBJ1-5. TRBV21-1 is given as a pseudogene. The CDR3 has 19 amino acids. The CDR3 reads CASSKVGGIRLVGNQPQHF. The CDR3 nucleotides are TGTGCCAGCAGCAAAGTCGGAGGGATTCGTTTGGTCGGCAATCAGCCCCAGCATTTT.

This chain joins TRBV5-1 and TRBJ2-1; D is ambiguous. This CDR3 is built from 14 residues. V lost 5 bases and J lost 0, with 9 bases in between. The germline CDR1 and CDR2 sequences are SGHRS and YFSETQ. Written as DNA, the CDR3 is TGCGCCAGCAGGGGCCCGAACTCCTACAATGAGCAGTTCTTC. Protein sequence: CASRGPNSYNEQFF.

V gene TRBV9 combines with J gene TRBJ2-1; 10 positions match TRBD2. The germline gives CDR1 SGDLS, CDR2 YYNGEE. The CDR3 is 17 amino acids. Unmatched junction bases numbered 9, after V lost 0 bases and J lost 6 bases. CDR3 nucleotides: TGTGCCAGCAGCGTAGGGCTAGCGGGGGTCGATGGCAATGAGCAGTTCTTC. This sequence encodes CASSVGLAGVDGNEQFF.

The table lists this clone with many counts. The chain carries TRBV28 and TRBJ2-7; 9 nucleotides match TRBD2. The V gene end was trimmed by 6 bases and the J gene end by 3 bases; junction bases not matched to a gene: 9. The CDR3 consists of 15 residues. Germline V gene sequence: CDR1 MDHEN, CDR2 SYDVKM. CDR3 DNA sequence: TGTGCCAGCAGCTCCCTAGCGGGGTCTCTCTACGAGCAGTACTTC. This translates into CASSSLAGSLYEQYF.

The CDR3 DNA is TGTGCCAGCAGTCGGGGACTAGCTCTCGAGCAGTACTTC. Encoded protein: CASSRGLALEQYF. The genes are TRBV5-8 and TRBJ2-7; 9 bases line up with TRBD2. V shed 5 bases, J shed 6 bases, and the junction held 6 bases outside the gene matches. The CDR3 length is 13 residues. Germline V gene data show CDR1 as SGHTS and CDR2 as YDEGEE.

A few counts support this clone. This rearrangement joins TRBV4-1 to TRBJ2-7; a weak D match, TRBD2 (6 bases). V was shortened by 1 base and J by 1 base, with 17 bases between the two germline ends. Germline-derived CDR1 and CDR2 are MGHRA and YSYEKL. CDR3 length: 17 amino acids. The CDR3 nucleotides read TGCGCCAGCAGCCAAGGTGTCTTTGGGAGGAGGTCCTACGAGCAGTACTTC. Residues: CASSQGVFGRRSYEQYF.

The chain couples TRBV6-5 to TRBJ2-1, with TRBD2 matching over 7 bases. The trim removed 2 bases at V and 7 bases at J, leaving 2 bases unmatched. Germline CDR1 MNHEY, CDR2 SVGAGI. The CDR3 runs to 13 residues. As DNA, the CDR3 is TGTGCCAGCAGTTACGGGGGGGGAAATGAGCAGTTCTTC. Protein sequence: CASSYGGGNEQFF.

The chain employs TRBV10-3 and TRBJ2-7, with D possibly matching TRBD2 (5 bases). V gave up 3 bases and J gave up 5 bases, with 14 bases separating them. Germline-derived CDR1 and CDR2 are ENHRY and SYGVKD. This CDR3 has 14 amino acids. The CDR3: CAISDRTSSHEQYF. DNA of the CDR3: TGTGCCATCAGTGACCGTACTAGTTCCCACGAGCAGTACTTC.

This clone has a single count. The chain recombines TRBV6-5 with TRBJ1-5; D is perhaps TRBD1 (5 bases). The CDR3 is 15 amino acids. The ends were cut back, 5 bases at V and 0 bases at J, with 11 bases in the middle. Germline V gene sequence: CDR1 MNHEY, CDR2 SVGAGI. For the CDR3, the DNA is TGTGCCAGCAGTCGGACGGGGGGTAGCAATCAGCCCCAGCATTTT. Translated, it gives CASSRTGGSNQPQHF.

This chain joins TRBV29-1 and TRBJ2-1; D is unresolved. The V end lost 3 bases, the J end lost 2 bases, and 11 bases lay between the germline ends. This CDR3 has 14 amino acids. Germline V gene lookup returns CDR1 SQVTM and CDR2 ANQGSEA. CDR3 coding DNA: TGCAGCGTTGACGCGGCAGCAACCTACAATGAGCAGTTCTTC. Its translation is CSVDAAATYNEQFF.

DNA of the CDR3: TGTGCCTGGAGGGACGGACAGTCTTTTGGCTACACCTTC. Translation gives CAWRDGQSFGYTF. The gene calls are TRBV30 and TRBJ1-2; D perhaps matches TRBD1 (6 bases). V lost 3 bases to trimming and J lost 7 bases, with 15 bases between them. The CDR3 contains 13 residues. Looked up from germline, CDR1 is GTSNPN and CDR2 is SVGIG (reference sequence).

This chain uses TRBV5-1 with TRBJ2-1; TRBD2 matches at 10 bases. The germline gives CDR1 SGHRS, CDR2 YFSETQ. This CDR3 has 16 amino acids. Trimming cost V 1 base and J 6 bases; bases outside gene matches: 7. CDR3 sequence: CASSLIPSGSANEQFF. The CDR3 DNA follows: TGCGCCAGCAGCTTGATCCCTAGCGGGAGCGCCAATGAGCAGTTCTTC. The entire variable domain, with the rest obtained from reference TRBV5-1 and TRBJ2-1, is as follows: KAGVTQTPRYLIKTRGQQVTLSCSPISGHRSVSWYQQTPGQGLQFLFEYFSETQRNKGNFPGRFSGRQFSNSRSEMNVSTLELGDSALYLCASSLIPSGSANEQFFGPGTRLTVL.

This chain connects TRBV7-9 to TRBJ2-7; TRBD1 aligns across 8 bases. In germline, CDR1 is SEHNR, CDR2 FQNEAQ (reference sequence). CDR3 length: 11 residues. CDR3 sequence: CASSLEGQVSV. DNA for the CDR3: TGTGCCAGCAGCTTAGAGGGACAGGTCTCGGTC.

A single count supports this clone. In nucleotides, the CDR3 is TGTGCCAGCAGCCGAAACCCGACAGGGGGCCAAGCTAACTATGGCTACACCTTC. It codes for CASSRNPTGGQANYGYTF. The rearrangement uses TRBV11-2 and TRBJ1-2, with 10 nucleotides matching TRBD1. There are 18 residues in the CDR3. The V segment lost 5 bases and the J segment 0 bases; nucleotides outside the gene matches: 12. Germline V gene sequence: CDR1 SGHAT, CDR2 FQNNGV. The full variable domain, in which reference TRBV11-2 and TRBJ1-2 provide the parts outside the CDR3, is EAGVAQSPRYKIIEKRQSVAFWCNPISGHATLYWYQQILGQGPKLLIQFQNNGVVDDSQLPKDRFSAERLKGVDSTLKIQPAKLEDSAVYLCASSRNPTGGQANYGYTFGSGTRLTVV.